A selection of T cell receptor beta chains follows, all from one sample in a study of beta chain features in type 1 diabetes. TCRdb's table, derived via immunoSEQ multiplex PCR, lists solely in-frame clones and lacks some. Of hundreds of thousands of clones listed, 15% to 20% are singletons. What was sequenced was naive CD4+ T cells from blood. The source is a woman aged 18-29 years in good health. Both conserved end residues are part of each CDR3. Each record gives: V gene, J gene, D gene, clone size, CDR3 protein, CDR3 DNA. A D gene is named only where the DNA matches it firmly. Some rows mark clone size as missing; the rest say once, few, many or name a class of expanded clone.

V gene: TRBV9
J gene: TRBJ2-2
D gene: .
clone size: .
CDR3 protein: CASSVVAANTGELFF
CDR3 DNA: TGTGCCAGCAGCGTAGTAGCGGCTAACACCGGGGAGCTGTTTTTT

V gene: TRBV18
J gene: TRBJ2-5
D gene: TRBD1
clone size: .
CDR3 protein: CASSPPGTAGQETQYF
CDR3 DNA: TGTGCCAGCTCACCACCCGGGACAGCAGGCCAAGAGACCCAGTACTTC

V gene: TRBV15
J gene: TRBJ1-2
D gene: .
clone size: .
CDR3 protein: CATSRDRQVSYGYTF
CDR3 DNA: TGTGCCACCAGCAGAGATCGGCAGGTCAGCTATGGCTACACCTTC

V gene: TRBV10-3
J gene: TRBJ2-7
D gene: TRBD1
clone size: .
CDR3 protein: CAISDLGTGVHEQYF
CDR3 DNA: TGTGCCATCAGTGACTTGGGGACAGGGGTCCACGAGCAGTACTTC

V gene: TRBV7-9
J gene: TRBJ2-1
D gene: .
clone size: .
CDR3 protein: CASSPISLPLPNEQFF
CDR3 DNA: TGTGCCAGCAGCCCCATTAGCCTCCCACTACCAAATGAGCAGTTCTTC

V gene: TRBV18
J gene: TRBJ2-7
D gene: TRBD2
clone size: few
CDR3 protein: CASSLGAGGPYEQYF
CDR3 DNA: TGTGCCAGCTCACTAGGAGCGGGAGGGCCCTACGAGCAGTACTTC

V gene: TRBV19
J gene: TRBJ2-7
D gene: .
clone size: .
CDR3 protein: CASSIGVNTYEQYF
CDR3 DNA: TGTGCCAGTAGTATAGGAGTAAATACCTACGAGCAGTACTTC

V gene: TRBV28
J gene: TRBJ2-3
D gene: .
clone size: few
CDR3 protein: CASNDALSTDTQYF
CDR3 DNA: TGTGCCAGCAATGACGCCCTTTCAACAGATACGCAGTATTTT

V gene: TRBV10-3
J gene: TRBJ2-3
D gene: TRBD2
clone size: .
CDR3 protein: CAISSRLASITDTQYF
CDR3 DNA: TGTGCCATCAGTTCCCGACTAGCCTCTATCACAGATACGCAGTATTTT

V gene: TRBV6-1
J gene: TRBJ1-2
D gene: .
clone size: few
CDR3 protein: CASSETLDYGYTF
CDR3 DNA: TGTGCCAGCAGTGAAACCCTTGACTATGGCTACACCTTC

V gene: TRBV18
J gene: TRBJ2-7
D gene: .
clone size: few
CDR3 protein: CASSPGVAYEQYF
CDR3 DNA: TGTGCCAGCTCACCGGGTGTGGCCTACGAGCAGTACTTC

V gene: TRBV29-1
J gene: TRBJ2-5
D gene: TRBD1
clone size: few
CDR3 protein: CSVEDPGTGETQYF
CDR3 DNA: TGCAGCGTTGAAGATCCGGGGACAGGAGAGACCCAGTACTTC

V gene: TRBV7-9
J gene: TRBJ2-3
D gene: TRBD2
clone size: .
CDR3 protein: CASSLNPSSSGRVDF
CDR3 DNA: TGTGCCAGCAGCCTGAACCCAAGCTCTAGCGGGAGGGTTGATTTT